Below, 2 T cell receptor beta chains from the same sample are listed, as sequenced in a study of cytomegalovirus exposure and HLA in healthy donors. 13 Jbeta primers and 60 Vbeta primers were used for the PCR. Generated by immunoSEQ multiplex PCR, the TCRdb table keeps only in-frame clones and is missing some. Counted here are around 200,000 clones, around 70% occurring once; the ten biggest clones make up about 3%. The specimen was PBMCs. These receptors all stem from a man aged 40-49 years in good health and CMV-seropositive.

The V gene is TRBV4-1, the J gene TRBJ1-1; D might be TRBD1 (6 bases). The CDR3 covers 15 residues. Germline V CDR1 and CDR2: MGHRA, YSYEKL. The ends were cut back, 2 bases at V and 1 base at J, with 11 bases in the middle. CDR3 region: CASSQPATGNTEAFF. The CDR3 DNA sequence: TGCGCCAGCAGCCAACCCGCGACAGGGAACACTGAAGCTTTCTTT.

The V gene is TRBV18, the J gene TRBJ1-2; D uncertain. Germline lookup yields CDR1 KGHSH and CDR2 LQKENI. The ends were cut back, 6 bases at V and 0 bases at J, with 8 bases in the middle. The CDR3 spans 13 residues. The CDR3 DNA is TGTGCCAGCTCGACGGAGGCTAACTATGGCTACACCTTC. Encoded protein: CASSTEANYGYTF. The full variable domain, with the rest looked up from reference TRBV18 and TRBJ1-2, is NAGVMQNPRHLVRRRGQEARLRCSPMKGHSHVYWYRQLPEEGLKFMVYLQKENIIDESGMPKERFSAEFPKEGPSILRIQQVVRGDSAAYFCASSTEANYGYTFGSGTRLTVV.